These T cell receptor beta chains were read from a single sample in a study of CD8 T cells in Susac syndrome. A single record per CDR3 protein comes from TCRdb applying MiXCR to the immunoSEQ multiplex PCR reads. The sample records approximately 190,000 distinct CDR3 sequences, approximately 93% being singletons. Sequencing was performed on CD4+ T cells from PBMCs. The source of these receptors is a human donor in good health. Both conserved end residues are part of each CDR3. Fields, in order: clone size, J gene, D gene, V gene, CDR3 DNA, CDR3 protein. A D gene is named only where the DNA matches it firmly. Part of the rows lack a size; the others show once, few, many or a class for expanded clones.

-	TRBJ2-3	-	TRBV20-1	TGCAGTGCTAGACGCGCTAGCTCCGGCACAGATACGCAGTATTTT	CSARRASSGTDTQYF
-	TRBJ1-1	-	TRBV9	TGTGCCAGCAGCGGCAGACAGGTAATAGGGGCTGAAGCTTTCTTT	CASSGRQVIGAEAFF
-	TRBJ2-4	-	TRBV5-4	TGTGCCAGCAGCTTGTTTGCGTTGGGGCATACGTTCGCCAAAAACATTCAGTACTTC	CASSLFALGHTFAKNIQYF
-	TRBJ2-5	TRBD1	TRBV24-1	TGTGCCACCAAGGGACAGCAAGAGACCCAGTACTTC	CATKGQQETQYF
-	TRBJ1-1	TRBD1	TRBV29-1	TGCAGCGTTCTTCCCGGGTTGGGACAGGGAATGAACACTGAAGCTTTCTTT	CSVLPGLGQGMNTEAFF
-	TRBJ1-3	-	TRBV7-9	TGTGCCAGCAGCTTAGTTAGCGGATCTCGAAACACCATATATTTT	CASSLVSGSRNTIYF
-	TRBJ1-2	TRBD1	TRBV28	TGTGCCAGCAGTTTATCCCGGACAGGGGGCAATGAGGGCTACACCTTC	CASSLSRTGGNEGYTF
-	TRBJ2-1	-	TRBV10-3	TGTGCCATCAGTGAGTCCGGAGAGCAGTTCTTC	CAISESGEQFF
-	TRBJ1-6	-	TRBV7-2	TGTGCCAGCAGCTTCGCGACAGGTTCCAATTCACCCCTCCACTTT	CASSFATGSNSPLHF
-	TRBJ2-5	-	TRBV24-1	TGTGCCACCAGTCCAGGGAGCGCTGAGACCCAGCACTTC	CATSPGSAETQHF
-	TRBJ1-2	-	TRBV6-6	TGTGCCAGCAGCCCCGGGATGAAGGCTGGCTACACCTTC	CASSPGMKAGYTF
-	TRBJ1-5	TRBD1	TRBV4-1	TGCGCCAGCAGCCAAGGACAGGGGGCTCAGCCCCAGCATTTT	CASSQGQGAQPQHF
-	TRBJ1-5	TRBD1	TRBV18	TGTGCCAGCTCCCCCGGGACAGGGAAGAATCAGCCCCAGCATTTT	CASSPGTGKNQPQHF
-	TRBJ1-1	TRBD1	TRBV20-1	TGCAGTGCTAGAGAGGACAGGAGGGCCCGTGGAGCTTTCTTT	CSAREDRRARGAFF
-	TRBJ2-5	TRBD2	TRBV10-3	TGTGCCATCAGTGGATCGGCGGGGGAAGTGAAAGAGACCCAGTACTTC	CAISGSAGEVKETQYF
-	TRBJ1-1	TRBD1	TRBV28	TGTGCCAGCAGATCGACAGGGGAGAACACTGAAGCTTTCTTT	CASRSTGENTEAFF
-	TRBJ2-3	-	TRBV28	TGTGCCAGCAGTCCCTGGGACTTACAAGCTAGCACAGATACGCAGTATTTT	CASSPWDLQASTDTQYF
-	TRBJ1-6	-	TRBV15	TGTGCCACCAGCAGAGATGGCAGGCTAAATTCACCCCTCCACTTT	CATSRDGRLNSPLHF
-	TRBJ1-6	TRBD1	TRBV7-2	TGTGCCAGCAGCGTTACAGGGGATTCACCCCTCCACTTT	CASSVTGDSPLHF
-	TRBJ1-1	-	TRBV5-4	TGTGCCAGCAGCTCAATCGGAGGACTTTCTGAAGCTTTCTTT	CASSSIGGLSEAFF
-	TRBJ1-3	-	TRBV7-2	TGTGCCAGCACCCGCTCGGGGATCCTCTCTGGAAACACCATATATTTT	CASTRSGILSGNTIYF
-	TRBJ2-5	TRBD2	TRBV25-1	TGTGCCAGCAGTGAACTAGCGGGGGGGCCGACACAAGAGACCCAGTACTTC	CASSELAGGPTQETQYF
-	TRBJ2-6	-	TRBV7-2	TGTGCCAGCAGCGTGGAGAGGACTGGGGCCAACGTCCTGACTTTC	CASSVERTGANVLTF
-	TRBJ2-5	TRBD2	TRBV5-1	TGCGCCAGCAGCTCGACGGGGACTAGCGGGTGGGGTATCCAAGAGACCCAGTACTTC	CASSSTGTSGWGIQETQYF
-	TRBJ1-2	TRBD1	TRBV20-1	TGCAGTGCTAGCCCGAGACAGGGAACGCGAGGCTACACCTTC	CSASPRQGTRGYTF
once	TRBJ2-7	-	TRBV3-1	TGTGCCAGCAGCCAAGGAGGGACCTCCTACGAGCAGTACTTC	CASSQGGTSYEQYF
-	TRBJ2-5	-	TRBV20-1	TGCAGTGCTAGAGACCCAGCCGGGCGGGAGACCCAGTACTTC	CSARDPAGRETQYF
once	TRBJ2-1	TRBD2	TRBV19	TGTGCCAGTAGCTCAATCTCGGGACTAGGGCGCAATGAGCAGTTCTTC	CASSSISGLGRNEQFF
-	TRBJ1-2	-	TRBV6-2/TRBV6-3	TGTGCCAGCAGTTACTCGATGCGGGCTGGCTACACCTTC	CASSYSMRAGYTF
-	TRBJ1-1	TRBD1	TRBV6-4	TGTGCCAGCTCCCGGGACAGGGGCTCTGAAGCTTTCTTT	CASSRDRGSEAFF
once	TRBJ1-4	-	TRBV2	TGTGCCAGCAGTGAAGCGCTTCAAAAACTGTTTTTT	CASSEALQKLFF
-	TRBJ2-2	TRBD1	TRBV19	TGTGCCAGTAGTAACAGGGGGCGGACCGGGGAGCTGTTTTTT	CASSNRGRTGELFF
once	TRBJ1-1	-	TRBV7-9	TGTGCCAGCAGCTTACAGGGGGAAGCTTTCTTT	CASSLQGEAFF
-	TRBJ1-3	-	TRBV9	TGTGCCAGCAGCGTAGAGGGGGCTGGAAACACCATATATTTT	CASSVEGAGNTIYF
-	TRBJ1-2	-	TRBV7-9	TGTGCCAGCAGCCCATACCGCAGGGGACTCTATGGTGACTACACCTTC	CASSPYRRGLYGDYTF
-	TRBJ2-7	-	TRBV5-1	TGCGCCAGCAGCGTAAAGGACGGATCCTACGAGCAGTACTTC	CASSVKDGSYEQYF
-	TRBJ1-1	-	TRBV4-1	TGCGCCAGCAGCCTCAGAGACAAGGGACACCCCCCGGAGACTGAAGCTTTCTTT	CASSLRDKGHPPETEAFF
-	TRBJ2-1	TRBD2	TRBV3-1	TGTGCCAGCAGCCAAGATCTAACGGGGGGTAGCAATGAGCAGTTCTTC	CASSQDLTGGSNEQFF
-	TRBJ1-2	-	TRBV24-1	TGTGCCACCAGTCGGGGGTTCGATGGCTACACCTTC	CATSRGFDGYTF
-	TRBJ1-1	-	TRBV9	TGTGCCAGCAGCGTAACAGCGTTCATGAACACTGAAGCTTTCTTT	CASSVTAFMNTEAFF
-	TRBJ1-2	-	TRBV20-1	TGCAGTGCTGCGGACATGAACTATGGCTACACCTTC	CSAADMNYGYTF
-	TRBJ1-6	-	TRBV20-1	TGCAGTGCTAGAGCAGACCCACCCCTCCACTTT	CSARADPPLHF
-	TRBJ2-3	TRBD2	TRBV14	TGTGCCAGCAGCCAATCGAGCGGGGCGACAGATACGCAGTATTTT	CASSQSSGATDTQYF
-	TRBJ2-1	-	TRBV3-1	TGTGCCAGCAGCCCCACGGGTATGAATGAGCAGTTCTTC	CASSPTGMNEQFF
-	TRBJ2-5	-	TRBV12-3/TRBV12-4	TGTGCCAGCAGTTTAGCAGGTTACCAAGAGACCCAGTACTTC	CASSLAGYQETQYF
-	TRBJ2-5	-	TRBV28	TGTGCCAGCAGCTTAACAGGGGCGGGATGGGAGACCCAGTACTTC	CASSLTGAGWETQYF
-	TRBJ2-1	TRBD1	TRBV5-6	TGTGCCAGCAGCTTGCGCCTCCAGACAGGGGGGAATGAGCAGTTCTTC	CASSLRLQTGGNEQFF
-	TRBJ2-5	TRBD2	TRBV7-2	TGTGCCAGCAGCAGACTAGCACTTCATTCCGAGACCCAGTACTTC	CASSRLALHSETQYF
-	TRBJ2-1	TRBD2	TRBV24-1	TGTGCCACCAGTGACCGACTAGCGCTCAATGAGCAGTTCTTC	CATSDRLALNEQFF
-	TRBJ1-6	-	TRBV3-1	TGTGCCAGCAGCCAAGCTCCGCGGACAGCTTCACCCCTCCACTTT	CASSQAPRTASPLHF
few	TRBJ2-2	-	TRBV7-6	TGTGCCAGCAGCTCTCTCCAGGTTACCGGGGAGCTGTTTTTT	CASSSLQVTGELFF
-	TRBJ2-7	-	TRBV2	TGTGCCAGCAGTGTGGAGGTTTACGAGCAGTACTTC	CASSVEVYEQYF
-	TRBJ1-6	-	TRBV10-3	TGTGCCATCAGTGAGTCCCAGATTAATTCACCCCTCCACTTT	CAISESQINSPLHF
-	TRBJ2-7	-	TRBV3-1	TGTGCCAGCAGCCAAGGTCGCACCAATGCCTACGAGCAGTACTTC	CASSQGRTNAYEQYF
-	TRBJ1-2	TRBD1	TRBV20-1	TGCAGTGCTATCGACAGGGTCTATGGCTACACCTTC	CSAIDRVYGYTF